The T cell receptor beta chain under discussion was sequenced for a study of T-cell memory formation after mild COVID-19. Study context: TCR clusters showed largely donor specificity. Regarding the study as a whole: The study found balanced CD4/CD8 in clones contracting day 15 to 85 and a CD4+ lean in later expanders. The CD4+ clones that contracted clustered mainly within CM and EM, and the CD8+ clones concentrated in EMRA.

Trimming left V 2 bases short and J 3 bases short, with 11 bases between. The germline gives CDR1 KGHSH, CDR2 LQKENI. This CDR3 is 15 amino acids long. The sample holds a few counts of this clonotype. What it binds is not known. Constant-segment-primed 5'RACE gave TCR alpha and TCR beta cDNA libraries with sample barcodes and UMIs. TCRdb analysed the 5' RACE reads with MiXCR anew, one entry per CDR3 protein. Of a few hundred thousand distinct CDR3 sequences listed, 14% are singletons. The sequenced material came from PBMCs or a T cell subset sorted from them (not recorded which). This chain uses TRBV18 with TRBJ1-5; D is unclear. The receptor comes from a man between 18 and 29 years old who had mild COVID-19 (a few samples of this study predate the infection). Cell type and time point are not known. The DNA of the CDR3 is TGTGCCAGCTCACCAAGAACGGCAGACAATCAGCCCCAGCATTTT. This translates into CASSPRTADNQPQHF.